The 17 T cell receptor beta chains in this list originate from one sample, sequenced in a study of blood T cell repertoires in COVID-19. The repertoire was sequenced with immunoSEQ multiplex PCR; TCRdb's copy has only in-frame clones and lacks some. The table lists roughly 65,000 clones, around 84% of them singletons. Sequencing was done on a sample of peripheral blood. These receptors all stem from a man between 50 and 59 years old with acute or convalescent COVID-19.

The chain carries TRBV5-1 and TRBJ2-3; 7 nucleotides match TRBD2. V lost 2 bases, J lost 3 bases, and 6 bases stayed unmatched. The V gene's germline CDR1 is SGHRS and CDR2 YFSETQ. This CDR3 region has 15 residues. The CDR3 DNA reads as TGCGCCAGCAGCTTTAGCGGGTGGACGACAGATACGCAGTATTTT. Amino acids: CASSFSGWTTDTQYF.

The chain couples TRBV5-6 to TRBJ2-5; 7 nucleotides align to TRBD2. This CDR3 contains 14 residues. From germline, CDR1 is SGHDT and CDR2 YYEEEE. Germline trimming cut 0 bases from V and 6 bases from J; bases unmatched to any gene: 5. The CDR3 loop is CASSLVSGGQTQYF. CDR3 DNA sequence: TGTGCCAGCAGCTTGGTTTCGGGAGGTCAGACCCAGTACTTC.

The CDR3 nucleotides read TGTGCCAGTAGTAGGAGACAGGGACCCTACGAGCAGTACTTC. This codes for CASSRRQGPYEQYF. The chain is built from TRBV19 and TRBJ2-7; 7 bases match TRBD1. Germline assignment: CDR1 LNHDA and CDR2 SQIVND (reference sequence). The J segment lost 2 bases and the V segment lost 4 bases, leaving 5 bases of the junction unmatched. This CDR3 has 14 residues.

This chain connects TRBV10-3 to TRBJ1-6; tentative D call: TRBD1 (5 bases). Germline loops: CDR1 ENHRY, CDR2 SYGVKD. There are 13 residues in the CDR3. V was shortened by 6 bases and J by 8 bases, with 11 bases between the two germline ends. The CDR3 sequence: CAISDRIDSPLHF. The CDR3 nucleotides are TGTGCCATCAGCGACAGAATAGATTCACCCCTCCACTTT.

J is TRBJ1-6 and V is TRBV6-6; D is possibly TRBD1 (6 bases). V was cut by 4 bases and J by 3 bases, with 7 bases left in between. This CDR3 is built from 14 residues. Looked up from germline, CDR1 is MNHNY and CDR2 is SVGAGI (reference sequence). CDR3 DNA sequence: TGTGCCAGCAGTTCACAGGGCTATAATTCACCCCTCCACTTT. Its translation is CASSSQGYNSPLHF.

The chain uses TRBV5-1 and TRBJ2-1; 7 bases align to TRBD2. This CDR3 has 16 residues. The junction had 3 bases not matched to a gene; V was cut back by 0 bases and J by 0 bases. Germline V gene sequence: CDR1 SGHRS, CDR2 YFSETQ. DNA for the CDR3: TGCGCCAGCAGCTTGGCCTGGGACTACTCCTACAATGAGCAGTTCTTC. This translates into CASSLAWDYSYNEQFF.

V gene TRBV20-1 combines with J gene TRBJ1-3; the D is unclear. The CDR3 is 11 residues long. V lost 5 bases, J lost 8 bases, and 10 bases lay in between. Per germline, CDR1 DFQATT and CDR2 SNEGSKA (reference sequence). The CDR3 sequence is CSAARVDTIYF. The CDR3 region has the DNA TGCAGTGCTGCTCGGGTGGACACCATATATTTT.

This clone has just one count. The chain carries TRBV6-6 and TRBJ1-2; D gene ambiguous. Deletions cut 4 bases from V and 4 bases from J, with 19 bases between. The CDR3 totals 16 residues. Germline V gene sequence: CDR1 MNHNY, CDR2 SVGAGI (reference sequence). The CDR3 nucleotides are TGTGCCAGCAGTTCTGCCGACACGGCCCAAATCTATGGCTACACCTTC. Translated: CASSSADTAQIYGYTF.

V is TRBV9 and J is TRBJ1-4, with TRBD1 matching 10 bases. The germline CDR1 and CDR2 sequences are SGDLS and YYNGEE. The CDR3 is 16 amino acids. J was trimmed by 5 bases and V by 3 bases; bases with no gene match: 7. The CDR3 reads CASSATDRGQNEKLFF. The CDR3 nucleotides are TGTGCCAGCAGCGCTACAGACAGGGGGCAGAATGAAAAACTGTTTTTT.

The table lists this clone with a count of one. The V gene is TRBV12-3 or TRBV12-4, the J gene TRBJ1-1; 7 bases match TRBD1. This CDR3 comprises 13 residues. Trimming took 2 bases from V and 10 from J; bases not matched to a gene: 7. The CDR3 DNA is TGTGCCAGCAGTTTATCCCAGGGGGTGAGAGCTTTCTTT. It specifies CASSLSQGVRAFF.

In its sample, this clone was seen a few times. The chain uses TRBV2 and TRBJ2-7, with TRBD2 as a possible D gene (5 bases). Trimming took 5 bases from V and 2 from J, leaving 16 bases between them. The length of the CDR3 is 15 residues. CDR1 SNHLY and CDR2 FYNNEI come from the germline V gene. CDR3 coding DNA: TGTGCCAGCAGTCCAGTTGGTAGCGTAACCTACGAGCAGTACTTC. Translation gives CASSPVGSVTYEQYF.

The chain combines TRBV29-1 with TRBJ2-5; D possibly corresponds to TRBD2 (6 bases). The germline V and J ends were trimmed by 4 bases and 5 bases, with 11 bases remaining between them. Germline CDR1 and CDR2: SQVTM and ANQGSEA. This CDR3 is 12 amino acids long. The DNA of the CDR3 is TGCAGCGTTGCTCGGGGGATGGAGACCCAGTACTTC. Translation gives CSVARGMETQYF.

The rearrangement uses TRBV28 and TRBJ1-5, with 7 bases matching TRBD1. V lost 3 bases and J lost 2; bases outside the gene matches: 4. The CDR3 loop spans 15 amino acids. The germline V gene encodes CDR1 MDHEN and CDR2 SYDVKM. CDR3 protein: CASSLVGQGNQPQHF. CDR3 bases: TGTGCCAGCAGTTTGGTAGGACAGGGCAATCAGCCCCAGCATTTT.

The V call is TRBV5-1, the J call TRBJ2-2; TRBD2 aligns across 12 bases. The CDR3 has 18 amino acids. The germline CDR1 and CDR2 sequences are SGHRS and YFSETQ. V gave up 0 bases and J gave up 6 bases; unmatched junction bases: 9. The CDR3 DNA sequence: TGCGCCAGCAGCTTGGTAGCTAGCGGGAGGGCACTACCCGGGGAGCTGTTTTTT. Its translation is CASSLVASGRALPGELFF.

The chain recombines TRBV19 with TRBJ1-5; TRBD1 agrees at 7 bases. Germline V gene sequence: CDR1 LNHDA, CDR2 SQIVND (reference sequence). The ends lost 6 bases at V and 6 bases at J; junction bases unmatched: 8. There are 14 residues in the CDR3. In DNA form, the CDR3 reads TGTGCCAGTAGGATAACAGGGGACGGTCAGCCCCAGCATTTT. Translation gives CASRITGDGQPQHF.

This sequence joins TRBV27 and TRBJ1-1; tentative D call: TRBD1 (6 bases). This CDR3 has 19 amino acids. In germline, CDR1 is MNHEY, CDR2 SMNVEV (reference sequence). V dropped 4 bases and J dropped 1 base, with 25 bases sitting between them. Written as DNA, the CDR3 is TGTGCCAGCAGTTCCAGGTTTGCCGCCCCAGGGGCGAAGAACACTGAAGCTTTCTTT. Translated, it gives CASSSRFAAPGAKNTEAFF.

This chain joins TRBV10-1 and TRBJ2-7; D is perhaps TRBD1 (6 bases). With 6 bases removed from V and 6 bases from J, the gap between germline ends came to 15 bases. There are 13 residues in the CDR3. Germline CDR1 reads WNHNN; CDR2 reads SYGVQD (reference sequence). The CDR3 protein is CASSASRDTEQYF. In DNA form, the CDR3 reads TGCGCCAGCAGCGCGTCCCGGGACACCGAGCAGTACTTC.